This T cell receptor (beta chain) was found in a study of cytotoxic CD8 clonotypes in ibrutinib-treated CLL. Study summary: There were roughly 12 relapsed/refractory patients and around 15 treatment-naive patients, and 17 were IGHV unmutated.

The assay was immunoSEQ multiplex PCR, and TCRdb's table has in-frame clones only and misses some. The profile shows around 97,000 clones, around 73% of them singletons. V dropped 2 bases and J dropped 0 bases, with 8 bases sitting between them. Per germline, CDR1 SGHRS and CDR2 YFSETQ. The CDR3 runs to 14 residues. Comment on this clone: The antigen remains unidentified.

General observations from the study: Patients showed higher baseline clonality than age-matched healthy donors, and it tracked circulating CD8+ T-cell counts.

V gene TRBV5-1 combines with J gene TRBJ1-1, with D unresolved. Sample: PBMCs, taken after 12 months of ibrutinib treatment. This TCR came from a human donor with chronic lymphocytic leukemia. Here the CDR3 reads CASSFRDMNTEAFF. CDR3 in DNA: TGCGCCAGCAGCTTCCGGGATATGAACACTGAAGCTTTCTTT.